The 7 T cell receptor beta chains below come from one sample, sequenced in a study of blood T cell repertoires in COVID-19. Profiled with immunoSEQ multiplex PCR; TCRdb holds only in-frame clones, not every one. The sample has 10,000 to 15,000 clones; 82% are singletons. The specimen sequenced was peripheral blood. The receptors here all came from an older woman with acute or convalescent COVID-19.

With respect to this clone: This sample also contains other DNA sequences that code for the same CDR3. V gene TRBV29-1 combines with J gene TRBJ1-3; no definite D call. The CDR3 has 12 residues. The V end was cut by 2 bases, the J end by 3 bases, with 5 bases between. Germline V gene lookup returns CDR1 SQVTM and CDR2 ANQGSEA. The CDR3 coding sequence is TGCAGCGTTGAAACCGGTGGAAACACCATATATTTT. It codes for CSVETGGNTIYF.

This clone was observed a few times. The chain recombines TRBV7-6 with TRBJ2-7; D perhaps matches TRBD2 (6 bases). This CDR3 has 13 amino acids. The V and J ends lost 3 bases and 4 bases respectively, with 10 bases between them. CDR1 is SGHVS, CDR2 FNYEAQ, per germline. The CDR3, as DNA: TGTGCCAGCAGCTTCGGGGACTTATACGAGCAGTACTTC. Translation: CASSFGDLYEQYF.

The rearrangement links TRBV19 to TRBJ1-2; 12 bases map to TRBD1. The junction had 11 bases not matched to a gene; V was cut back by 5 bases and J by 4 bases. The CDR3 consists of 17 residues. Germline assignment: CDR1 LNHDA and CDR2 SQIVND (reference sequence). In nucleotides, the CDR3 is TGTGCCAGTAGTTATACCGGGACAGGGGGCGGTAGCTATGGCTACACCTTC. This codes for CASSYTGTGGGSYGYTF.

This clone appeared a single time. The rearrangement joins TRBV5-1 to TRBJ1-2, with TRBD1 identical over 7 bases. Looked up from germline, CDR1 is SGHRS and CDR2 is YFSETQ. This CDR3 spans 13 amino acids. V was clipped by 5 bases and J by 4 bases; unmatched bases: 5. In DNA, the CDR3 is TGCGCCAGCAGTTCCGGGACAGCCTATGGCTACACCTTC. This translates into CASSSGTAYGYTF. The complete variable domain, with remaining parts taken from reference TRBV5-1 and TRBJ1-2, reads KAGVTQTPRYLIKTRGQQVTLSCSPISGHRSVSWYQQTPGQGLQFLFEYFSETQRNKGNFPGRFSGRQFSNSRSEMNVSTLELGDSALYLCASSSGTAYGYTFGSGTRLTVV.

The gene calls are TRBV6-5 and TRBJ1-4, with 7 bases lining up with TRBD1. Per the germline V gene, CDR1 is MNHEY and CDR2 is SVGAGI. V gave up 4 bases and J gave up 5 bases; unmatched junction bases: 4. There are 14 residues in the CDR3. The CDR3: CASSSGTVNEKLFF. The CDR3 DNA is TGTGCCAGCAGTTCCGGGACAGTCAATGAAAAACTGTTTTTT.

The J gene is TRBJ2-7, the V gene TRBV5-4; tentative D call: TRBD1 (6 bases). In germline, CDR1 is SGHNT, CDR2 YYREEE (reference sequence). The CDR3 extends over 15 amino acids. V lost 4 bases and J lost 3, with 17 bases in between. The CDR3 DNA reads TGTGCCAGCAGCCCTCTGGACAGCCCCATCTACGAGCAGTACTTC. It encodes CASSPLDSPIYEQYF. Drawing the rest from reference TRBV5-4 and TRBJ2-7, the complete variable domain is ETGVTQSPTHLIKTRGQQVTLRCSSQSGHNTVSWYQQALGQGPQFIFQYYREEENGRGNFPPRFSGLQFPNYSSELNVNALELDDSALYLCASSPLDSPIYEQYFGPGTRLTVT.

The rearrangement joins TRBV6-5 to TRBJ1-3; D ambiguous. This CDR3 has 15 residues. The germline V gene has CDR1 MNHEY and CDR2 SVGAGI. V was shortened by 6 bases and J by 0 bases, with 12 bases between the two germline ends. The CDR3 is CASRALAGSGNTIYF. Here the CDR3 DNA reads TGTGCCAGCAGGGCGCTGGCAGGCTCTGGAAACACCATATATTTT.